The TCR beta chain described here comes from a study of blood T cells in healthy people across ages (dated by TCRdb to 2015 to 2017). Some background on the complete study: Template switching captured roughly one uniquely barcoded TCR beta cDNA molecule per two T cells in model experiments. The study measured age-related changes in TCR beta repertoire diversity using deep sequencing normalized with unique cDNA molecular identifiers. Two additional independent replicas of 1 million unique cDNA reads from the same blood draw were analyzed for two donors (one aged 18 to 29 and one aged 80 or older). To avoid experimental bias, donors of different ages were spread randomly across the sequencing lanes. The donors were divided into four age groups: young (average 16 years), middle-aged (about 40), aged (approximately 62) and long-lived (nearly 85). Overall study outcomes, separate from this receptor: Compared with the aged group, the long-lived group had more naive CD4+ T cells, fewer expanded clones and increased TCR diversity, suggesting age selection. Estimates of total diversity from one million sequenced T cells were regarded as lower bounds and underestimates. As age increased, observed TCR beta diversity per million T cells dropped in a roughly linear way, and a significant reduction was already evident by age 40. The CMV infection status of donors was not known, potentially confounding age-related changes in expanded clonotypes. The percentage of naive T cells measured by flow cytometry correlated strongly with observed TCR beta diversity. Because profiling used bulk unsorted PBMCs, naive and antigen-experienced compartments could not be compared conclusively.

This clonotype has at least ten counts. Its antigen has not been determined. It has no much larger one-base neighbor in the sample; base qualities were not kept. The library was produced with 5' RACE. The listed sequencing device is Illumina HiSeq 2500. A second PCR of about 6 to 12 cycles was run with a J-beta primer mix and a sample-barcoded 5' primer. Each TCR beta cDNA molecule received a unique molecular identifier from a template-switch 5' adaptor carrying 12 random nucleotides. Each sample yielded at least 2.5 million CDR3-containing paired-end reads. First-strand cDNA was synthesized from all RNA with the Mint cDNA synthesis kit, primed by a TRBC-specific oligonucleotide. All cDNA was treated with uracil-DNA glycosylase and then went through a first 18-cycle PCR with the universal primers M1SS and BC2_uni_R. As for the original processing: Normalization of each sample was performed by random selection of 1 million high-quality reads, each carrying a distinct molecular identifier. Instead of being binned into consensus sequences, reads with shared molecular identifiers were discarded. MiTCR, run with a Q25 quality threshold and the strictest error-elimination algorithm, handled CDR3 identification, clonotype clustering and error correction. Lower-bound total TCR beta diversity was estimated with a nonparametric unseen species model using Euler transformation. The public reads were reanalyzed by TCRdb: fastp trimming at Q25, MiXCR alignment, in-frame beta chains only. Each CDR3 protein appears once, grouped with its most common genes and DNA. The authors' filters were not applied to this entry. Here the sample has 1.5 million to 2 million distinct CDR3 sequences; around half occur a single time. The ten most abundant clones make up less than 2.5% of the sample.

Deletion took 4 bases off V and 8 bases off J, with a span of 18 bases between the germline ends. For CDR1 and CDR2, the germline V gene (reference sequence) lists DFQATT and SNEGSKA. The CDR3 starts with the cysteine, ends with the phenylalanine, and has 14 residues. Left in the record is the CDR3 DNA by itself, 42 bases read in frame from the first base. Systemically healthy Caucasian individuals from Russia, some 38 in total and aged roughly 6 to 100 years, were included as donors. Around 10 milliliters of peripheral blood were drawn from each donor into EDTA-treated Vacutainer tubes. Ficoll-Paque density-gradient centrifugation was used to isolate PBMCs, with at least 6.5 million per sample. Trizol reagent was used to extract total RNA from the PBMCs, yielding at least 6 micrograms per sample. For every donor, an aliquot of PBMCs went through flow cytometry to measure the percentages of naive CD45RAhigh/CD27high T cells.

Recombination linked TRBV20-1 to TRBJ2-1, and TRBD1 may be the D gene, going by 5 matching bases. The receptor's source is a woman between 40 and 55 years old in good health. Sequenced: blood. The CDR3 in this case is CSATSQLGQHEQFF. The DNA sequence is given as TGCAGTGCTACTTCTCAATTGGGGCAACATGAGCAGTTCTTC.